Detailed here is one T cell receptor (beta chain). Its antigen is undetermined. The data are from a study of PD-1 blockade in mismatch repair-deficient tumors. The overall study: All were previously treated, progressing patients with eleven to twelve mismatch repair-deficient cancer types.

The CDR3 is 15 amino acids. Germline CDR1 reads SGHTA; CDR2 reads FQGTGA. Trimming shortened V by 1 base and J by 6 bases, and 13 bases separated the two germline ends. Mismatch repair deficiency was confirmed in all patients, by PCR or immunohistochemistry. Data came from immunoSEQ multiplex PCR; TCRdb stores just in-frame clones and leaves some out. The sample gives under 95,000 clones, approximately 81% of which show up once; roughly 5.5% is in the top ten. General study results and limits: After pembrolizumab, tumor-resident clones rose rapidly, then generally contracted before radiologic responses.

The rearrangement joins TRBV7-3 to TRBJ2-1; D is uncertain. The sample here was peripheral blood, taken 44 weeks after starting pembrolizumab. The sequence derives from an adult with mismatch repair-deficient cancer. The CDR3 here is CASSLNQVQLNEQFF. Written as DNA, the CDR3 is TGTGCCAGCAGCTTAAATCAAGTTCAGCTCAATGAGCAGTTCTTC. Looking up the rest from reference TRBV7-3 and TRBJ2-1 gives the full variable domain: GAGVSQTPSNKVTEKGKYVELRCDPISGHTALYWYRQSLGQGPEFLIYFQGTGAADDSGLPNDRFFAVRPEGSVSTLKIQRTERGDSAVYLCASSLNQVQLNEQFFGPGTRLTVL.